Presented here are 15 T cell receptor beta chains from one specimen sequenced in a study of T cell responses to AZD1222 COVID-19 vaccine. Sequenced by immunoSEQ multiplex PCR; TCRdb stores in-frame clones only, minus some. This sample carries 130,000 or so clones, 70% to 90% of them seen once, and the ten largest clones take around 20%. The sample consisted of peripheral blood, taken on day 0 of AZD1222 vaccination. The receptors originated from an adult in good health.

This clone has just one count. J is TRBJ2-5 and V is TRBV7-2; no firm D call. The CDR3 is 15 residues long. CDR1 SGHTA and CDR2 FQGNSA come from the germline V gene. V was clipped by 2 bases and J by 1 base, with 11 bases between them. The CDR3 sequence is CASSLRHGTQETQYF. The CDR3 DNA is TGTGCCAGCAGCTTACGCCACGGTACCCAAGAGACCCAGTACTTC.

The V call is TRBV4-3, the J call TRBJ2-1, with TRBD2 identical over 8 bases. The ends lost 3 bases at V and 1 base at J; junction bases unmatched: 5. Germline CDR1 and CDR2: LGHNA and YSLEER. The CDR3 loop spans 16 amino acids. The CDR3 DNA is TGCGCCAGCAGCCATCCCCGGGGGGGATCCTACAATGAGCAGTTCTTC. Its protein is CASSHPRGGSYNEQFF.

V is TRBV6-6 and J is TRBJ1-1; no clear D. In germline, CDR1 is MNHNY, CDR2 SVGAGI (reference sequence). This CDR3 spans 15 amino acids. V lost 0 bases, J lost 11 bases, and 19 bases lay in between. The chain's CDR3 is CASSYSFIPNEAAFF. The CDR3 DNA sequence: TGTGCCAGCAGTTACTCCTTCATACCCAATGAAGCGGCTTTCTTT.

In this sample, this clone turned up once. The chain employs TRBV2 and TRBJ2-1; D is unclear. Trimming shortened V by 6 bases and J by 5 bases, and 8 bases separated the two germline ends. The CDR3 spans 12 residues. Looked up from germline, CDR1 is SNHLY and CDR2 is FYNNEI. CDR3 DNA sequence: TGTGCCAGCAGGGTAAGGAACAATGAGCAGTTCTTC. It codes for CASRVRNNEQFF.

The CDR3 region is CASSYSGGDGYTF. The DNA for the CDR3 is TGTGCCAGCAGTTACTCGGGTGGGGATGGCTACACCTTC. V is TRBV6-5 and J is TRBJ1-2; no clear D gene. CDR3 length equals 13 residues. Looked up from germline, CDR1 is MNHEY and CDR2 is SVGAGI. Trimming removed 0 bases at V and 6 bases at J, with 8 bases between.

This clone was counted between two and nine times. This chain links TRBV19 with TRBJ1-5; perhaps TRBD1 as D (6 bases). Per the germline V gene, CDR1 is LNHDA and CDR2 is SQIVND (reference sequence). The V end was cut by 6 bases, the J end by 0 bases, with 15 bases between. The CDR3 covers 16 residues. This CDR3 is CASSTGQSYSNQPQHF. The CDR3 DNA follows: TGTGCCAGTAGCACCGGACAGTCTTATAGCAATCAGCCCCAGCATTTT.

This rearrangement joins TRBV7-2 to TRBJ1-4; D unclear. V was clipped by 3 bases and J by 5 bases, with 7 bases between them. Germline CDR1 reads SGHTA; CDR2 reads FQGNSA. CDR3 length: 13 residues. CDR3 region: CASSFLQNEKLFF. DNA for the CDR3: TGTGCCAGCAGCTTTTTGCAGAATGAAAAACTGTTTTTT. Full variable domain (remainder filled in from reference TRBV7-2 and TRBJ1-4): GAGVSQSPSNKVTEKGKDVELRCDPISGHTALYWYRQSLGQGLEFLIYFQGNSAPDKSGLPSDRFSAERTGGSVSTLTIQRTQQEDSAVYLCASSFLQNEKLFFGSGTQLSVL.

The chain uses TRBV10-3 and TRBJ1-2; TRBD1 is a possible D gene (6 bases). This CDR3 is built from 17 residues. Trimming left V 0 bases short and J 5 bases short, with 19 bases between. Germline assignment: CDR1 ENHRY and CDR2 SYGVKD. CDR3: CAISESTPGGPGYGYTF. The CDR3 coding sequence is TGTGCCATCAGTGAGTCTACTCCCGGGGGGCCTGGTTATGGCTACACCTTC.

The chain couples TRBV29-1 to TRBJ2-7, with a tentative D call TRBD2 (6 bases). V was pared by 2 bases and J by 2 bases, with 13 bases between. Germline CDR1 SQVTM, CDR2 ANQGSEA. The CDR3 length is 14 residues. DNA of the CDR3: TGCAGCGTTGAAAACCCTAGCGTTCCCTACGAGCAGTACTTC. Translating it yields CSVENPSVPYEQYF.

This clone was seen a handful of times. This CDR3 is CSASYSPGTEAFF. CDR3 sequence (DNA): TGCAGTGCTAGTTACAGTCCAGGCACTGAAGCTTTCTTT. The chain uses TRBV20-1 and TRBJ1-1; D gene uncertain. With 3 bases removed from V and 4 bases from J, the gap between germline ends came to 12 bases. Germline V gene data show CDR1 as DFQATT and CDR2 as SNEGSKA (reference sequence). This CDR3 has 13 amino acids.

The count of this clone is one. The chain has TRBV4-1 and TRBJ1-1; the D is unclear. The length of the CDR3 is 15 residues. Germline values: CDR1 MGHRA, CDR2 YSYEKL. V was shortened by 4 bases and J by 1 base, with 13 bases between the two germline ends. The CDR3, as DNA: TGCGCCAGCAGCCGAGCCCAGCGGGGGAACACTGAAGCTTTCTTT. The encoded protein is CASSRAQRGNTEAFF.

The rearrangement joins TRBV27 to TRBJ1-4; unclear D gene. V was trimmed by 10 bases and J by 2 bases, leaving 17 bases between them. The CDR3 sequence is 15 residues long. Germline CDR1 and CDR2: MNHEY and SMNVEV (reference sequence). In DNA, the CDR3 is TGTGCCACCAGAGGGAGGGATCGGACTAATGAAAAACTGTTTTTT. This sequence encodes CATRGRDRTNEKLFF.

V and J are TRBV2 and TRBJ2-5, with 14 bases matching TRBD2. V shed 7 bases and J 5 bases; nucleotides not matched to a gene: 9. Germline lookup yields CDR1 SNHLY and CDR2 FYNNEI. The length of the CDR3 is 16 residues. The CDR3 region is CASTRLAGGPVETQYF. In nucleotides, the CDR3 is TGTGCCAGCACCCGACTAGCGGGGGGGCCTGTGGAGACCCAGTACTTC. Complete variable domain (other parts from reference TRBV2 and TRBJ2-5): EPEVTQTPSHQVTQMGQEVILRCVPISNHLYFYWYRQILGQKVEFLVSFYNNEISEKSEIFDDQFSVERPDGSNFTLKIRSTKLEDSAMYFCASTRLAGGPVETQYFGPGTRLLVL.

V usage is TRBV6-5 and J usage is TRBJ1-6, with 11 bases matching TRBD1. With 0 bases clipped from V and 7 bases from J, the junction kept 2 bases outside the gene matches. Germline CDR1 and CDR2: MNHEY and SVGAGI. CDR3 length: 16 residues. The DNA for the CDR3 is TGTGCCAGCAGTTACTCGGGGACAGGGGGGAATTCACCCCTCCACTTT. This encodes CASSYSGTGGNSPLHF.

The chain combines TRBV10-3 with TRBJ1-1; D possibly corresponds to TRBD1 (5 bases). The V gene's germline CDR1 is ENHRY and CDR2 SYGVKD. The CDR3 spans 14 residues. Between the trimmed V and J ends, which lost 6 bases and 4 bases, there was a span of 15 bases. The CDR3 bases are TGTGCCATCAGGAGAGAGGGGAGTGGCACTGAAGCTTTCTTT. It codes for CAIRREGSGTEAFF.